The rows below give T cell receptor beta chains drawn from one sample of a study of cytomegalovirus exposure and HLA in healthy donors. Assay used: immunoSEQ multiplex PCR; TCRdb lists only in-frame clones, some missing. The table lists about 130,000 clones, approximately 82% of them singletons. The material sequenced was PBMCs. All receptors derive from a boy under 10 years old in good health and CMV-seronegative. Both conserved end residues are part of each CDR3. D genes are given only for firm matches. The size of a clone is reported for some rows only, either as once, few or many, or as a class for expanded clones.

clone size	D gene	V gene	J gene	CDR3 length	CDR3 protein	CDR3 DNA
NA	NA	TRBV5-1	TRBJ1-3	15	CASSLVGGTGNTIYF	TGCGCCAGCAGCTTGGTGGGAGGCACTGGAAACACCATATATTTT
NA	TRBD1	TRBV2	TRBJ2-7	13	CASSGGQGSEQYF	TGTGCCAGCAGCGGAGGACAGGGGTCCGAGCAGTACTTC
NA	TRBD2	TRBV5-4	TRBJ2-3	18	CASSFSLAGSTSTDTQYF	TGTGCCAGCAGCTTTAGCCTAGCGGGGTCAACTAGCACAGATACGCAGTATTTT
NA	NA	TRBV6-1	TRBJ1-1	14	CASSVWRASTEAFF	TGTGCCAGCAGTGTTTGGCGGGCGAGCACTGAAGCTTTCTTT
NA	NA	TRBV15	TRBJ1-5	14	CATSRDSDWGPQHF	TGTGCCACCAGCAGGGACTCCGATTGGGGGCCCCAGCATTTT
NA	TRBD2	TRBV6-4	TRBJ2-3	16	CASSEVAGDGADTQYF	TGTGCCAGCAGTGAGGTAGCGGGAGATGGTGCAGATACGCAGTATTTT
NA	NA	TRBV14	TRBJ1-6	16	CASSADSSSYNSPLHF	TGTGCCAGCAGCGCGGACTCAAGCTCCTATAATTCACCCCTCCACTTT
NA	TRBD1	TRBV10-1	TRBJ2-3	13	CASSGQGTDTQYF	TGCGCCAGCTCGGGACAGGGGACAGATACGCAGTATTTT
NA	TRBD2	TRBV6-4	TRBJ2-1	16	CASSPSPGGGGNEQFF	TGTGCCAGCAGTCCCTCCCCGGGCGGGGGAGGGAATGAGCAGTTCTTC
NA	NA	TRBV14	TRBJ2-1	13	CASRKGLGLGQFF	TGTGCCAGCAGAAAGGGGCTGGGCTTGGGGCAGTTCTTC
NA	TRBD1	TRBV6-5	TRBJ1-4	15	CASSYSDRGNEKLFF	TGTGCCAGCAGTTACTCGGACAGGGGGAACGAAAAACTGTTTTTT
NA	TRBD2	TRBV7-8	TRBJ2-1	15	CASSFGGGNRNEQFF	TGTGCCAGCAGCTTTGGGGGGGGTAATCGGAATGAGCAGTTCTTC
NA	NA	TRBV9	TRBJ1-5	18	CASPEDSPTIYSNQPQHF	TGTGCCAGCCCAGAGGACTCCCCAACAATCTATAGCAATCAGCCCCAGCATTTT
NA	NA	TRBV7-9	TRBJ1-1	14	CSSSLDRENTEAFF	TGTTCCAGCAGCTTAGATCGGGAGAACACTGAAGCTTTCTTT
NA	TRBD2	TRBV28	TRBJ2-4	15	CASSLTSGRWNIQYF	TGTGCCAGCAGTTTGACTAGCGGGAGATGGAACATTCAGTACTTC
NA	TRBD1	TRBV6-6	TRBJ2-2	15	CATQWTGRDTGELFF	TGTGCCACCCAATGGACAGGGAGAGACACCGGGGAGCTGTTTTTT
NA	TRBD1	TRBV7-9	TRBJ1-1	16	CASSSAAGGAATEAFF	TGTGCCAGCAGCTCAGCCGCAGGGGGCGCAGCAACTGAAGCTTTCTTT
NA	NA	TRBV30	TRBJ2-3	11	CAWSPSDTQYF	TGTGCCTGGAGTCCTTCAGATACGCAGTATTTT
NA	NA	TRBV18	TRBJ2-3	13	CASSRSLTDTQYF	TGTGCCAGCTCACGGAGCCTCACAGATACGCAGTATTTT
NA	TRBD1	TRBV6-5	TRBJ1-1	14	CASSRTGRNTEAFF	TGTGCCAGCAGTCGGACAGGGAGGAACACTGAAGCTTTCTTT
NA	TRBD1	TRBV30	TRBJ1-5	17	CAWSRNRGEWGNQPQHF	TGTGCCTGGAGTCGAAACAGGGGGGAATGGGGAAATCAGCCCCAGCATTTT
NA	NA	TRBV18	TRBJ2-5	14	CASSPSSQGTRAYF	TGTGCCAGCTCACCAAGCTCACAGGGCACTCGAGCATACTTC
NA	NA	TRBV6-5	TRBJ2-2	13	CASSSEVTGELFF	TGTGCCAGCAGTTCCGAGGTCACCGGGGAGCTGTTTTTT
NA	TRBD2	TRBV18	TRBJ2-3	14	CASPRGVGKDTQYF	TGTGCCAGCCCCCGGGGGGTCGGAAAAGATACGCAGTATTTT
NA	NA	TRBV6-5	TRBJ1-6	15	CASGFKTAYGSALHF	TGTGCCAGCGGATTTAAGACTGCGTATGGCTCGGCCCTCCACTTT
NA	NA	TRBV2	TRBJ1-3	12	CASSGEGNTIYF	TGTGCCAGCAGTGGGGAGGGAAACACCATATATTTT
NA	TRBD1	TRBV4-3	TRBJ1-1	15	CASSHPQGARTEAFF	TGCGCCAGCAGCCACCCCCAGGGGGCGCGAACTGAAGCTTTCTTT
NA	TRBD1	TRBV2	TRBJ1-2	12	CASRNRGYGYTF	TGTGCCAGCAGGAACAGGGGATATGGCTACACCTTC
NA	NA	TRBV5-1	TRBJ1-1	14	CASSPVSPATEAFF	TGCGCCAGCAGCCCCGTTAGCCCGGCCACTGAAGCTTTCTTT
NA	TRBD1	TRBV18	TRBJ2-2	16	CASSPGQGRRTGELFF	TGTGCCAGCTCACCGGGACAGGGTAGGAGGACCGGGGAGCTGTTTTTT
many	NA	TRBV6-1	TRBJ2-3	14	CASDIGTSTDTQYF	TGTGCCAGTGATATCGGGACTAGCACAGATACGCAGTATTTT
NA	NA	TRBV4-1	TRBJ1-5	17	CASSQDGPGGLVGPQHF	TGCGCCAGCAGCCAAGATGGTCCGGGGGGGTTAGTGGGGCCCCAGCATTTT
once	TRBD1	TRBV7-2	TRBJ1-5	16	CASSPRDRGQNQPQHF	TGTGCCAGCAGCCCGCGGGACAGGGGACAGAATCAGCCCCAGCATTTT
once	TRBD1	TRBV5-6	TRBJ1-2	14	CASSLGTASYGYTF	TGTGCCAGCAGCCTGGGGACAGCCAGCTATGGCTACACCTTC
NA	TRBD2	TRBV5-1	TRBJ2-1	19	CASSLEVVSGRRSYNEQFF	TGCGCCAGCAGCTTGGAGGTAGTTAGCGGGAGAAGGTCCTACAATGAGCAGTTCTTC
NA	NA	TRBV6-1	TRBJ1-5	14	CASSDGHSNQPQHF	TGTGCCAGCAGTGATGGGCATAGCAATCAGCCCCAGCATTTT
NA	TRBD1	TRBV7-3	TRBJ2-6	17	CASRLGTGVPGANVLTF	TGTGCCAGCAGACTAGGGACAGGGGTGCCTGGGGCCAACGTCCTGACTTTC
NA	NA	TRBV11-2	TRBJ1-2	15	CASSLEGSGIHGYTF	TGTGCCAGCAGCTTAGAGGGGTCGGGGATCCATGGCTACACCTTC
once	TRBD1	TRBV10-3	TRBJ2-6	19	CAISESTKGAQPGANVLTF	TGTGCCATCAGTGAGTCGACCAAGGGGGCCCAGCCAGGGGCCAACGTCCTGACTTTC
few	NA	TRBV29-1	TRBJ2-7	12	CSVGTRGYEQYF	TGCAGCGTTGGGACTCGAGGCTACGAGCAGTACTTC
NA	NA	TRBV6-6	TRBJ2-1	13	CASEPGSYNEQFF	TGTGCCAGCGAACCAGGGTCCTACAATGAGCAGTTCTTC
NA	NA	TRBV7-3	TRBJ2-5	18	CASSLTGRGAGHQETQYF	TGTGCCAGCAGCTTAACGGGGCGCGGGGCCGGGCACCAAGAGACCCAGTACTTC
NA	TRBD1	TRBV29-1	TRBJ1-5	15	CSVATGAGGNQPQHF	TGCAGCGTCGCGACAGGGGCCGGGGGCAATCAGCCCCAGCATTTT
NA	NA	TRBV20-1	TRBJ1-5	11	CSAPRGQNHHF	TGCAGTGCCCCCCGCGGCCAAAATCACCATTTT
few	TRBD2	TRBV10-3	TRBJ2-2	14	CAISGRAGDGELFF	TGTGCCATCAGCGGGAGGGCCGGCGACGGGGAGCTGTTTTTT
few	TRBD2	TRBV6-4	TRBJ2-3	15	CASSSTSGGTDTQYF	TGTGCCAGCAGTTCGACTAGCGGGGGGACGGATACGCAGTATTTT
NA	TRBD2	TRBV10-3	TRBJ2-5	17	CAISESISGGLQETQYF	TGTGCCATCAGTGAGTCCATTAGCGGGGGCCTCCAAGAGACCCAGTACTTC
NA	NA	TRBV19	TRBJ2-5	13	CASRQGGGETQYF	TGTGCCAGTAGGCAGGGGGGTGGGGAGACCCAGTACTTC
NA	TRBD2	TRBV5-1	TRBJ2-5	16	CASSLDLAGERETQYF	TGCGCCAGCAGCTTGGATCTAGCGGGAGAGAGGGAGACCCAGTACTTC
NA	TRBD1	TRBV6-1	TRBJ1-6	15	CASRISGTDNSPLHF	TGTGCCAGCAGAATCTCCGGGACAGATAATTCACCCCTCCACTTT
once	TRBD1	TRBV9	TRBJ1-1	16	CASSSSGTGLNTEAFF	TGTGCCAGCAGCTCCTCCGGGACAGGGTTGAACACTGAAGCTTTCTTT
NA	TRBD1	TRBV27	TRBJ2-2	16	CASTTQGTGGSGELFF	TGTGCCAGCACGACTCAGGGGACAGGGGGCTCCGGGGAGCTGTTTTTT
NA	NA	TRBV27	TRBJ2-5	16	CASSLWAMRAQETQYF	TGTGCCAGCAGTTTATGGGCGATGAGGGCCCAAGAGACCCAGTACTTC
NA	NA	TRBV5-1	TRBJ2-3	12	CASSAGTDTQYF	TGCGCCAGCAGCGCGGGCACAGATACGCAGTATTTT
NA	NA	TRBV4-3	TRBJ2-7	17	CASSQEFIAVKPYEQYF	TGCGCCAGCAGCCAAGAGTTTATCGCGGTAAAACCCTACGAGCAGTACTTC
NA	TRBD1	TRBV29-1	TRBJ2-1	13	CSVEKTGETEQFF	TGCAGCGTTGAAAAGACAGGGGAAACTGAGCAGTTCTTC
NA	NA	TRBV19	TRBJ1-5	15	CASSIEGGVGQPQHF	TGTGCCAGTAGTATAGAGGGGGGGGTCGGACAGCCCCAGCATTTT
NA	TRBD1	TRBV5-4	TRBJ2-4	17	CASSPPFGTGGKNIQYF	TGTGCCAGCAGCCCTCCTTTTGGGACAGGGGGAAAAAACATTCAGTACTTC